A selection of T cell receptor beta chains follows, all from one sample in a study of Ad26.COV2.S vaccination and SARS-CoV-2 variants. The table came from immunoSEQ multiplex PCR; TCRdb's copy has only in-frame clones and leaves some out. The sample shows 360,000 or so clones, about 89% of them seen only once. The material sequenced was peripheral blood, taken in a trial of Ad26.COV2.S vaccine versus placebo. Receptor source: a person between 18 and 59 years old who received the Ad26.COV2.S COVID-19 vaccine or a placebo. The CDR3 runs from the conserved cysteine through the conserved F or W. The D gene is left open where the match is weak. Some rows have no size entry. The others give once, few or many, or a class for an expanded clone.

CASSRDRGVETQYF	TGTGCTAGCAGCAGGGACAGGGGGGTGGAGACCCAGTACTTC	TRBJ2-5	-	TRBD1	TRBV7-7
CASSPSRGLNEKLFF	TGTGCCAGCAGTCCAAGCAGGGGCTTGAATGAAAAACTGTTTTTT	TRBJ1-4	-	-	TRBV7-8
CASSYTSGGYEQFF	TGTGCCAGCAGTTATACTAGCGGTGGGTATGAGCAGTTCTTC	TRBJ2-1	-	TRBD2	TRBV6-5
CASSPGRGRLKTNEKLFF	TGTGCCAGTAGCCCGGGCAGGGGGCGTTTGAAGACTAATGAAAAACTGTTTTTT	TRBJ1-4	-	TRBD1	TRBV19
CAIGREGKSAEAFF	TGTGCCATCGGGAGGGAAGGGAAATCGGCTGAAGCTTTCTTT	TRBJ1-1	few	-	TRBV10-3
CASSYSKGVNTGELFF	TGTGCCAGCAGTTACTCGAAGGGGGTGAACACCGGGGAGCTGTTTTTT	TRBJ2-2	-	-	TRBV6-5
CAWSRGFDEKLFF	TGTGCCTGGAGCAGGGGCTTTGATGAAAAACTGTTTTTT	TRBJ1-4	-	-	TRBV30
CASSPRLAGDNEQFF	TGCGCCAGCAGCCCCCGACTAGCGGGGGACAATGAGCAGTTCTTC	TRBJ2-1	once	TRBD2	TRBV4-1
CASSTDRTQYF	TGTGCCAGCAGTACCGACCGGACCCAGTACTTC	TRBJ2-5	-	-	TRBV6-2/TRBV6-3
CASSPRSSGRALDEQFF	TGCGCCAGCAGCCCTCGGAGTAGCGGGAGGGCCCTCGATGAGCAGTTCTTC	TRBJ2-1	-	TRBD2	TRBV4-1
CASSLALGRTDTQYF	TGTGCCAGCAGCTTAGCGCTCGGACGCACAGATACGCAGTATTTT	TRBJ2-3	-	-	TRBV7-3
CASSEGQGGQPQHF	TGTGCCAGCAGTGAAGGGCAGGGCGGTCAGCCCCAGCATTTT	TRBJ1-5	-	-	TRBV2
CASSQSEGGQETQYF	TGTGCCAGCAGCCAATCCGAGGGGGGGCAAGAGACCCAGTACTTC	TRBJ2-5	-	-	TRBV4-2
CASSFSGDNQPQHF	TGTGCCAGCAGTTTCTCGGGGGACAATCAGCCCCAGCATTTT	TRBJ1-5	-	-	TRBV28
CAEGSSYEQYF	TGTGCGGAGGGGTCCTCCTACGAGCAGTACTTC	TRBJ2-7	-	-	TRBV28